The 21 T cell receptor beta chains in this list originate from one sample, sequenced in a study of T cell responses to AZD1222 COVID-19 vaccine. Generated by immunoSEQ multiplex PCR, the TCRdb table keeps only in-frame clones and is missing some. In the table there are about 120,000 clones, under 95% of which are singletons. This sample comprised peripheral blood, obtained on day 0 of AZD1222 vaccination. Receptors were obtained from an adult in good health.

The chain has TRBV28 and TRBJ1-2; the match to TRBD1 covers 7 bases. V was clipped by 6 bases and J by 3 bases; unmatched bases: 10. CDR3 length equals 15 residues. The germline gives CDR1 MDHEN, CDR2 SYDVKM. CDR3 in amino acids: CASRVTGASYYGYTF. The CDR3 DNA follows: TGTGCCAGCAGGGTTACAGGGGCTTCCTACTATGGCTACACCTTC.

The chain employs TRBV24-1 and TRBJ2-3; tentatively, D is TRBD2 (6 bases). The V end lost 9 bases, the J end lost 5 bases, and 17 bases lay between the germline ends. Germline CDR1 reads KGHDR; CDR2 reads SFDVKD. The CDR3 totals 14 residues. CDR3 DNA sequence: TGTGCCACCTCTCGCGGGAAAACCCGAGATACGCAGTATTTT. Its protein is CATSRGKTRDTQYF.

This clone has more than one count but fewer than ten. The V and J genes are TRBV6-5 and TRBJ1-1, with 9 bases lining up with TRBD1. Germline CDR1 reads MNHEY; CDR2 reads SVGAGI. The CDR3 runs 15 residues. Unmatched junction bases numbered 8, after V lost 4 bases and J lost 5 bases. CDR3 in DNA: TGTGCCAGCAGTTCATATGGACAGGGGCTGACTGAAGCTTTCTTT. Residues: CASSSYGQGLTEAFF.

V usage is TRBV7-6 and J usage is TRBJ2-1; D gene unclear. Germline lookup yields CDR1 SGHVS and CDR2 FNYEAQ. The CDR3 has 20 amino acids. Trimming cost V 3 bases and J 5 bases, with 29 bases left between them. CDR3 amino acids: CASSLYIAVPRSDRDNEQFF. In nucleotides, the CDR3 is TGTGCCAGCAGCTTGTATATCGCCGTGCCCCGTTCGGATCGGGACAATGAGCAGTTCTTC.

V is TRBV7-8 and J is TRBJ1-1; maybe TRBD1 (6 bases). The CDR3 runs to 15 residues. Trimming cost V 4 bases and J 0 bases, with 12 bases left between them. Germline assignment: CDR1 SGHVS and CDR2 FQNEAQ. The CDR3 reads CASSSQGSMNTEAFF. The CDR3 DNA reads as TGTGCCAGCAGCTCACAGGGATCGATGAACACTGAAGCTTTCTTT.

This clone was picked up one time. V and J are TRBV29-1 and TRBJ1-6; TRBD1 matches 7 bases. The CDR3 length is 14 residues. V lost 7 bases to trimming and J lost 8 bases; unmatched junction nucleotides: 11. Germline-derived CDR1 and CDR2 are SQVTM and ANQGSEA. The CDR3 here is CSANTGAADSPLHF. The CDR3, as DNA: TGCAGCGCCAACACAGGGGCGGCCGATTCACCCCTCCACTTT.

The chain combines TRBV9 with TRBJ2-7, with TRBD1 identical over 9 bases. The CDR3 consists of 15 residues. Germline CDR1 reads SGDLS; CDR2 reads YYNGEE. The trim removed 0 bases at V and 6 bases at J, leaving 7 bases unmatched. CDR3 protein: CASSVGGGTGLEQYF. CDR3 DNA sequence: TGTGCCAGCAGCGTAGGGGGAGGGACAGGGCTCGAGCAGTACTTC.

Only one count was recorded for this clone. The V call is TRBV5-4, the J call TRBJ2-2; D is unclear. The CDR3 totals 15 residues. CDR1 is SGHNT and CDR2 is YYREEE in the germline V gene (reference sequence). Deletions cut 3 bases from V and 6 bases from J, with 15 bases between. The CDR3 DNA is TGTGCCAGCAGCTCCCCCCAGCGTGGGGCCGGGGAGCTGTTTTTT. Protein sequence: CASSSPQRGAGELFF.

The V call is TRBV27, the J call TRBJ1-1, with TRBD1 matching 7 bases. J was trimmed by 0 bases and V by 3 bases; bases with no gene match: 4. The CDR3 loop spans 15 amino acids. Germline CDR1 MNHEY, CDR2 SMNVEV (reference sequence). The CDR3 DNA reads TGTGCCAGCAGTTTTAACAGGGGAATGAACACTGAAGCTTTCTTT. This sequence encodes CASSFNRGMNTEAFF.

This clone was counted once. V is TRBV3-1 (or the pseudogene TRBV3-2) and J is TRBJ1-2; D possibly corresponds to TRBD1 (6 bases). The length of the CDR3 is 17 residues. Germline V gene sequence: CDR1 LGHDT, CDR2 YNNKEL (reference sequence). Trimming cost V 4 bases and J 8 bases, with 26 bases left between them. The CDR3 region has the DNA TGTGCCAGCAGCCTCAGTGCCAAAGGGGGGCGGCTGGGCGGCTACACCTTC. As protein: CASSLSAKGGRLGGYTF.

Regarding this clone: This specimen includes other DNA sequences encoding the same CDR3. The rearrangement joins TRBV30 to TRBJ1-1; D gene uncertain. The V end lost 0 bases, the J end lost 0 bases, and 5 bases lay between the germline ends. CDR1 GTSNPN and CDR2 SVGIG come from the germline V gene (reference sequence). The CDR3 totals 13 residues. CDR3 coding DNA: TGTGCCTGGAGTGTTGGAATGAACACTGAAGCTTTCTTT. Its translation is CAWSVGMNTEAFF.

This clone appeared a single time. V gene TRBV19 combines with J gene TRBJ1-3; D unresolved. From germline, CDR1 is LNHDA and CDR2 SQIVND (reference sequence). Trimming took off 8 bases at V and 0 bases at J, with 11 bases between the two ends. This CDR3 is 14 amino acids long. The DNA of the CDR3 is TGTGCCAGTTGTCCAACAGTCTCTGGAAACACCATATATTTT. Protein sequence: CASCPTVSGNTIYF.

The V call is TRBV7-8, the J call TRBJ1-6, with D possibly TRBD1 on 5 matching bases. CDR1 is SGHVS and CDR2 is FQNEAQ in the germline V gene. The V end lost 1 base, the J end lost 6 bases, and 16 bases lay between the germline ends. The CDR3 length is 17 residues. In DNA form, the CDR3 reads TGTGCCAGCAGCTTAGAGCCGTCGCCGAGGGGTAATTCACCCCTCCACTTT. It is translated as CASSLEPSPRGNSPLHF.

The V call is TRBV7-2, the J call TRBJ1-3; D perhaps matches TRBD1 (6 bases). V shed 1 base and J shed 0 bases, with 10 bases lying between them. The CDR3 consists of 16 residues. Germline CDR1 reads SGHTA; CDR2 reads FQGNSA. Here the CDR3 DNA reads TGTGCCAGCAGCTTAGTCGGACAGAACTCTGGAAACACCATATATTTT. It is translated as CASSLVGQNSGNTIYF.

This clone was seen only once. One end of the junction fails to match germline, which may point to a read error. V usage is TRBV7-9 and J usage is TRBJ1-2; D unclear. Germline V CDR1 and CDR2: SEHNR, FQNEAQ (reference sequence). This CDR3 has 13 amino acids. The CDR3 bases are TGTGCCAGCAGCTTAGGACACGTCGCGCTTGAGTCCTTC. Amino acids: CASSLGHVALESF.

The chain combines TRBV21-1 with TRBJ1-5. TRBV21-1 corresponds to a pseudogene. The CDR3 runs to 18 residues. The CDR3 bases are TGTGCCAGCAGCAAAGGGATTAAGGGATACGATAGCAATCAGCCCCAGCATTTT. It yields the protein CASSKGIKGYDSNQPQHF.

V is TRBV5-1 and J is TRBJ1-2, with 7 bases that match TRBD1. CDR1 is SGHRS, CDR2 YFSETQ, per germline. This CDR3 region has 14 residues. Trimming at V came to 1 base and at J to 8 bases, leaving 8 bases not matched to a gene. CDR3 sequence: CASSLLRTGEGYTF. CDR3 sequence (DNA): TGCGCCAGCAGCTTGCTCAGAACAGGGGAGGGCTACACCTTC.

The gene calls are TRBV5-8 and TRBJ1-5; D unresolved. The germline V gene encodes CDR1 SGHTS and CDR2 YDEGEE. This CDR3 is 13 amino acids long. The ends were cut back, 2 bases at V and 7 bases at J, with 10 bases in the middle. CDR3 bases: TGTGCCAGCAGCTTTATTTCGGGACAGCCCCAGCATTTT. Its translation is CASSFISGQPQHF.

V gene TRBV7-9 combines with J gene TRBJ1-2; 7 bases agree with TRBD1. This CDR3 region has 14 residues. Germline assignment: CDR1 SEHNR and CDR2 FQNEAQ (reference sequence). Trimming took 7 bases from V and 3 from J; bases not matched to a gene: 8. CDR3 sequence (DNA): TGTGCCAGCAACGACAGGGTAGGGGACTATGGCTACACCTTC. Protein sequence: CASNDRVGDYGYTF.

This rearrangement joins TRBV19 to TRBJ1-2; 7 bases map to TRBD1. The germline V gene has CDR1 LNHDA and CDR2 SQIVND (reference sequence). V lost 8 bases, J lost 3 bases, and 15 bases stayed unmatched. CDR3 length: 16 residues. CDR3 sequence: CASADRVGFSYYGYTF. As DNA, the CDR3 is TGTGCCAGTGCTGACAGGGTTGGCTTTTCTTACTATGGCTACACCTTC.

The chain uses TRBV7-2 and TRBJ2-1; 8 nucleotides match TRBD1. Germline CDR1 reads SGHTA; CDR2 reads FQGNSA. V shed 5 bases, J shed 8 bases, and the junction held 8 bases outside the gene matches. CDR3 length: 14 amino acids. The DNA for the CDR3 is TGTGCCAGCAGCCTTCGTCAGGGGGCCGATGAGCAGTTCTTC. This codes for CASSLRQGADEQFF.